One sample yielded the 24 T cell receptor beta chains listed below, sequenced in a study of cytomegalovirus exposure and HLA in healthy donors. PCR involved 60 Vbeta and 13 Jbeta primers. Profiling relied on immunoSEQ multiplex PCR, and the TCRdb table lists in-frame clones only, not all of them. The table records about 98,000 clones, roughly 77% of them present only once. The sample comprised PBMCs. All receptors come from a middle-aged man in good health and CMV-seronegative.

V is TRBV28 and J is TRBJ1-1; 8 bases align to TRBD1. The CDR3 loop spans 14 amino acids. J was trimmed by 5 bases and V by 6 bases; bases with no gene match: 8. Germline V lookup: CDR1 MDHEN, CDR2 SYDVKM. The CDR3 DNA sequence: TGTGCCAGCAGAAGTACAGGGGGTGGAACTGAAGCTTTCTTT. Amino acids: CASRSTGGGTEAFF.

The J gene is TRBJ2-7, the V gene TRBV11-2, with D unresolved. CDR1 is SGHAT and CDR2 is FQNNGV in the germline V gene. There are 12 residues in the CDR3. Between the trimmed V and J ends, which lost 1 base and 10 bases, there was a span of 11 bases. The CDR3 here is CASSLVFPIQYF. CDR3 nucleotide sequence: TGTGCCAGCAGCTTAGTGTTCCCAATTCAGTACTTC.

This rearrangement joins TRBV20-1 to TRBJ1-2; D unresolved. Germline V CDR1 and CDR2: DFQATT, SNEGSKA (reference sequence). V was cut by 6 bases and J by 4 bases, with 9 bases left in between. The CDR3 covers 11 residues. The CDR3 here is CSARAIYGYTF. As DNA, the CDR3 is TGCAGTGCCCGAGCTATCTATGGCTACACCTTC.

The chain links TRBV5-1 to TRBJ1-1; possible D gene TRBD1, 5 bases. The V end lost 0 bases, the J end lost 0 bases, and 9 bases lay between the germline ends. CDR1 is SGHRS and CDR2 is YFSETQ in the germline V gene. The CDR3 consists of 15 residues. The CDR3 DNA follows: TGCGCCAGCAGCTTGGCCCCAGGGATGAACACTGAAGCTTTCTTT. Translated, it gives CASSLAPGMNTEAFF.

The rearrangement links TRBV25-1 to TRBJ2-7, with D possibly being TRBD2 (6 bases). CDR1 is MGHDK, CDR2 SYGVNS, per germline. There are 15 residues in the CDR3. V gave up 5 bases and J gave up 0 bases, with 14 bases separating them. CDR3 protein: CASSPTVGLSYEQYF. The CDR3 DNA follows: TGTGCCAGCAGTCCCACGGTGGGACTCTCCTACGAGCAGTACTTC.

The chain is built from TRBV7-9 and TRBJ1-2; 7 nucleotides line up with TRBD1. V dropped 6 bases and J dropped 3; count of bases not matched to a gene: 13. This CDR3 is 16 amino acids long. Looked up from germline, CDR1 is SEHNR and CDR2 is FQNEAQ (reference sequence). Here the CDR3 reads CASRETGVSQDYGYTF. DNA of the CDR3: TGTGCCAGCAGGGAAACAGGGGTTTCTCAAGACTATGGCTACACCTTC.

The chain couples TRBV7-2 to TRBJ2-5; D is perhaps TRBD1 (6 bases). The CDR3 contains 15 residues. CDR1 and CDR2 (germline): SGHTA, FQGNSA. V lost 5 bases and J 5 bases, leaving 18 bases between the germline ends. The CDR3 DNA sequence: TGTGCCAGCAGCCTCCGACAGGCACATGGGGAGACCCAGTACTTC. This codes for CASSLRQAHGETQYF.

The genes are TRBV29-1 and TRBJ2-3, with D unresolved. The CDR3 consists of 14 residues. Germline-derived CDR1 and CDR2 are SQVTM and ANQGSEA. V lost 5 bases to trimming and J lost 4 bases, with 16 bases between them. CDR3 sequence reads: CSVWSNFLPDTQYF. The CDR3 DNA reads TGCAGCGTTTGGTCTAACTTTTTGCCAGATACGCAGTATTTT.

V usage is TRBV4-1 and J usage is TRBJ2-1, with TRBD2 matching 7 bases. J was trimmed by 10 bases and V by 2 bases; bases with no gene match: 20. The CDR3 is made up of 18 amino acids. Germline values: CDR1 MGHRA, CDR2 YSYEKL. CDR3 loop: CASSQIPGRAITGDEQFF. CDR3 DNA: TGCGCCAGCAGCCAAATCCCGGGGAGGGCCATCACCGGGGACGAGCAGTTCTTC.

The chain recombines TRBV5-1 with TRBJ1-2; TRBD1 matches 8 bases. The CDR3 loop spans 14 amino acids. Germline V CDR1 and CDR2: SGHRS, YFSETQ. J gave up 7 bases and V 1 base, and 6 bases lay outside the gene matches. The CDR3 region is CASSLSSGGSGYTF. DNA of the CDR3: TGCGCCAGCAGCTTGTCGTCAGGGGGCTCTGGCTACACCTTC. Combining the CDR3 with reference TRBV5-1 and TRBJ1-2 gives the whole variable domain KAGVTQTPRYLIKTRGQQVTLSCSPISGHRSVSWYQQTPGQGLQFLFEYFSETQRNKGNFPGRFSGRQFSNSRSEMNVSTLELGDSALYLCASSLSSGGSGYTFGSGTRLTVV.

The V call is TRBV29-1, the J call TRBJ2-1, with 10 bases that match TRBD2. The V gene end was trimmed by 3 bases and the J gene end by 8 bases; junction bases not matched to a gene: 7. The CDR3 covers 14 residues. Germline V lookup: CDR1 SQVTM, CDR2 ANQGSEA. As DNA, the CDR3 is TGCAGCGTTGATCTAGCGGGGGCGAGCGATGAGCAGTTCTTC. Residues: CSVDLAGASDEQFF.

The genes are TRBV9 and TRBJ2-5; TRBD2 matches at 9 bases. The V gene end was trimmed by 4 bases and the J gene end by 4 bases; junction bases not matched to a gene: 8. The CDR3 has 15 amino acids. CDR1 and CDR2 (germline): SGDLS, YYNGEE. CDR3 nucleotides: TGTGCCAGCAGCACCCGTGCGGGGGGGAGAGAGACCCAGTACTTC. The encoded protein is CASSTRAGGRETQYF.

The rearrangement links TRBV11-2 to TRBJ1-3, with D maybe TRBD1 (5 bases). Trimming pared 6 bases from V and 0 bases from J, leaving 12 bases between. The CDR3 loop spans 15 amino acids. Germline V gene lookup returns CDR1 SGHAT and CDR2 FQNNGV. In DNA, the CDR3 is TGTGCCAGCAGTCTACAGGCTATCTCTGGAAACACCATATATTTT. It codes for CASSLQAISGNTIYF.

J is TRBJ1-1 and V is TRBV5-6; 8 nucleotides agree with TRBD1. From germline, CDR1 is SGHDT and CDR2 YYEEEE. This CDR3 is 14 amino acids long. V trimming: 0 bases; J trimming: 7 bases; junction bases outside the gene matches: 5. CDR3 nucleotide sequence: TGTGCCAGCAGCTTGGGACAGGGGTGGAATGAAGCTTTCTTT. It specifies CASSLGQGWNEAFF.

The chain's CDR3 is CASSVDDRPGTEAFF. CDR3 DNA: TGTGCCAGCAGCGTAGATGACAGGCCGGGGACTGAAGCTTTCTTT. The rearrangement uses TRBV9 and TRBJ1-1; D is possibly TRBD1 (6 bases). The CDR3 has 15 amino acids. Between the trimmed V and J ends, which lost 0 bases and 5 bases, there was a span of 14 bases. CDR1 SGDLS and CDR2 YYNGEE come from the germline V gene. The entire variable domain, with the rest obtained from reference TRBV9 and TRBJ1-1, is as follows: DSGVTQTPKHLITATGQRVTLRCSPRSGDLSVYWYQQSLDQGLQFLIQYYNGEERAKGNILERFSAQQFPDLHSELNLSSLELGDSALYFCASSVDDRPGTEAFFGQGTRLTVV.

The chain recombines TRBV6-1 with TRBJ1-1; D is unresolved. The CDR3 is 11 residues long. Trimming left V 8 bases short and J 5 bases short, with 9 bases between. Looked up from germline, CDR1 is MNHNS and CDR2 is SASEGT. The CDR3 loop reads CASFELTEAFF. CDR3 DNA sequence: TGTGCCAGCTTTGAGTTGACTGAAGCTTTCTTT.

The CDR3 reads CATSRDLVGSSEQFF. The CDR3 nucleotides read TGTGCCACCAGCAGAGATCTCGTAGGGTCTAGCGAGCAGTTCTTC. The gene calls are TRBV15 and TRBJ2-1, with a tentative D call TRBD2 (5 bases). This CDR3 is built from 15 residues. Trimming removed 0 bases at V and 10 bases at J, with 16 bases between. Germline CDR1 LNHNV, CDR2 YYDKDF (reference sequence).

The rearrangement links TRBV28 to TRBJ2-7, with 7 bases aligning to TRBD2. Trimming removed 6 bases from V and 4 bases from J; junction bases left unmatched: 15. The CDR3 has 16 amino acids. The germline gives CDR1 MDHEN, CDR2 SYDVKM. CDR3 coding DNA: TGTGCCAGCAGCTCACTCGGCCAGGGAGGGATTTACGAGCAGTACTTC. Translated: CASSSLGQGGIYEQYF.

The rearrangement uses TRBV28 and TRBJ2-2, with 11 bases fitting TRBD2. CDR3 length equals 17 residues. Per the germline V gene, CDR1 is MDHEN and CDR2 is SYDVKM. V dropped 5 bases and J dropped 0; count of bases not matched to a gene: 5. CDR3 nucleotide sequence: TGTGCCAGCAGTCCCGGGGGACTAGCGGCGAACACCGGGGAGCTGTTTTTT. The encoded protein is CASSPGGLAANTGELFF.

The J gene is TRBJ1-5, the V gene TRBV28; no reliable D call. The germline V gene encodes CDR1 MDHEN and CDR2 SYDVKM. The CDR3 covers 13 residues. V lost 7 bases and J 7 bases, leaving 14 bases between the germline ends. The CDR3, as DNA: TGTGCCAGCACTCCCGGTAGGAGGCAGCCCCAGCATTTT. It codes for CASTPGRRQPQHF.

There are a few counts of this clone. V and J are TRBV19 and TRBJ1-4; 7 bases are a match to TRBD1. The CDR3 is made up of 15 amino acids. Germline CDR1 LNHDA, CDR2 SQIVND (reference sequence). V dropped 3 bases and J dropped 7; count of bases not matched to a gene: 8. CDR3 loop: CASSIRDRVSEKLFF. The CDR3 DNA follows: TGTGCCAGTAGTATCCGTGACAGGGTCAGTGAAAAACTGTTTTTT. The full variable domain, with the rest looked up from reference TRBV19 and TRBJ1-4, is DGGITQSPKYLFRKEGQNVTLSCEQNLNHDAMYWYRQDPGQGLRLIYYSQIVNDFQKGDIAEGYSVSREKKESFPLTVTSAQKNPTAFYLCASSIRDRVSEKLFFGSGTQLSVL.

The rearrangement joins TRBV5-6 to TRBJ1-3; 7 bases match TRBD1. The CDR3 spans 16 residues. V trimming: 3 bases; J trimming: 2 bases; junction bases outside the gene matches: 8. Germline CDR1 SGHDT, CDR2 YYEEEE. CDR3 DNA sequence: TGTGCCAGCAGCTCAAGGACAGGAGGCGCTGGAAACACCATATATTTT. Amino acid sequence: CASSSRTGGAGNTIYF.

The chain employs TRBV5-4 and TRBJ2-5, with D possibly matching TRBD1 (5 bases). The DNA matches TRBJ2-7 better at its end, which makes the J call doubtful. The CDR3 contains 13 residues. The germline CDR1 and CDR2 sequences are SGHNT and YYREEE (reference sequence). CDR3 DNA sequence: TGTGCCAGCAGCCGACAGCAGACCTACGAGCAGTACTTC. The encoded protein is CASSRQQTYEQYF.

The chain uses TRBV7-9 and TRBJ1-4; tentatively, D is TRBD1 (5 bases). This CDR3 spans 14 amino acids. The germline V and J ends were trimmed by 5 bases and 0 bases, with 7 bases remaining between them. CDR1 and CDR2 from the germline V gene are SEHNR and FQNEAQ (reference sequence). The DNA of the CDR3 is TGTGCCAGCAGCCGGGGGGCAACTAATGAAAAACTGTTTTTT. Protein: CASSRGATNEKLFF.